Following are 24 T cell receptor beta chains from one sample sequenced in a study of T-cell memory formation after mild COVID-19. TCRdb fed the 5' RACE reads into MiXCR, producing one record per CDR3 protein. The table shows under 85,000 distinct CDR3 sequences, with around 13% occurring only once. Sample: PBMCs or a T cell subset sorted from them (not recorded which). The receptors originated from an adult woman who had mild COVID-19 (a few samples of this study predate the infection). Cell type and time point are not known.

This clonotype turned up a few times. The V and J genes are TRBV19 and TRBJ2-5; a weak D match, TRBD1 (6 bases). Germline V gives CDR1 LNHDA, CDR2 SQIVND (reference sequence). The V end lost 5 bases, the J end lost 9 bases, and 16 bases lay between the germline ends. The length of the CDR3 is 13 residues. The CDR3, as DNA: TGTGCCAGTAGTGTACTAGGGGGTCTGCCCCAGTACTTC. It translates to CASSVLGGLPQYF.

J is TRBJ2-3 and V is TRBV5-1; 9 nucleotides agree with TRBD1. CDR1 is SGHRS, CDR2 YFSETQ, per germline. CDR3 length: 16 amino acids. V was pared by 4 bases and J by 0 bases, with 6 bases of the junction left unmatched. In DNA, the CDR3 is TGCGCCAGCAGCCCGGGGGACAGGGCCAGCACAGATACGCAGTATTTT. Its protein product is CASSPGDRASTDTQYF.

The chain carries TRBV7-2 and TRBJ1-1, with D unresolved. The germline V and J ends were trimmed by 2 bases and 0 bases, with 7 bases remaining between them. The germline gives CDR1 SGHTA, CDR2 FQGNSA. CDR3 size: 14 residues. CDR3 sequence (DNA): TGTGCCAGCAGCTTACTCGATATGAACACTGAAGCTTTCTTT. Protein sequence: CASSLLDMNTEAFF.

DNA of the CDR3: TGCGCCAGCAGCCAAGATTGGTTAGCGGGGGACCTAACAGATACGCAGTATTTT. It translates to CASSQDWLAGDLTDTQYF. The J gene is TRBJ2-3, the V gene TRBV4-1; 9 bases map to TRBD2. The CDR3 totals 18 residues. Trimming took 0 bases from V and 3 from J; bases not matched to a gene: 10. Germline V lookup: CDR1 MGHRA, CDR2 YSYEKL.

The chain combines TRBV19 with TRBJ1-5, with 8 bases matching TRBD1. V shed 7 bases and J 7 bases; nucleotides not matched to a gene: 15. Looked up from germline, CDR1 is LNHDA and CDR2 is SQIVND (reference sequence). This CDR3 is 16 amino acids long. The CDR3 nucleotides read TGTGCCAGTAATGTTTCAGGGGGCAAGGGATGGCAGCCCCAGCATTTT. Residues: CASNVSGGKGWQPQHF.

The chain combines TRBV24-1 with TRBJ2-3, with 11 bases lining up with TRBD2. Germline V gene lookup returns CDR1 KGHDR and CDR2 SFDVKD. This CDR3 has 15 amino acids. V was pared by 10 bases and J by 6 bases, with 11 bases of the junction left unmatched. CDR3 in amino acids: CATPDTASGGDTQYF. The CDR3 DNA is TGTGCCACTCCAGACACGGCTAGCGGGGGGGATACGCAGTATTTT.

V is TRBV29-1 and J is TRBJ2-5; weak D call: TRBD2 (6 bases). The CDR3 sequence is 12 residues long. V dropped 4 bases and J dropped 3 bases, with 9 bases sitting between them. Germline V gene data show CDR1 as SQVTM and CDR2 as ANQGSEA. CDR3 protein: CSVVPGEETQYF. CDR3 coding DNA: TGCAGCGTTGTCCCGGGGGAAGAGACCCAGTACTTC.

In its sample, this clonotype was seen a few times. The genes are TRBV19 and TRBJ2-7; 8 bases line up with TRBD1. Losses at the gene ends were 3 bases for V and 4 bases for J; bases not matched to a gene: 8. Germline V gene lookup returns CDR1 LNHDA and CDR2 SQIVND (reference sequence). The CDR3 runs to 15 residues. CDR3 nucleotides: TGTGCCAGTAGTATCGGACAGGGATTTGATTACGAGCAGTACTTC. This encodes CASSIGQGFDYEQYF. The full variable domain, its missing parts supplied by reference TRBV19 and TRBJ2-7, is DGGITQSPKYLFRKEGQNVTLSCEQNLNHDAMYWYRQDPGQGLRLIYYSQIVNDFQKGDIAEGYSVSREKKESFPLTVTSAQKNPTAFYLCASSIGQGFDYEQYFGPGTRLTVT.

This clonotype has only a few counts. The V call is TRBV7-9, the J call TRBJ2-4; 10 bases are a match to TRBD1. This CDR3 has 16 amino acids. The V gene end was trimmed by 2 bases and the J gene end by 5 bases; junction bases not matched to a gene: 6. CDR1 is SEHNR and CDR2 is FQNEAQ in the germline V gene (reference sequence). CDR3 sequence reads: CASSLPKTGGENIQYF. The CDR3, as DNA: TGTGCCAGCAGCTTACCTAAGACAGGGGGCGAAAACATTCAGTACTTC.

J is TRBJ2-1 and V is TRBV4-3; 12 nucleotides line up with TRBD2. From germline, CDR1 is LGHNA and CDR2 YSLEER. The CDR3 spans 17 residues. The junction had 3 bases not matched to a gene; V was cut back by 0 bases and J by 3 bases. The CDR3 region is CASSQETSGGIYNEQFF. CDR3 coding DNA: TGCGCCAGCAGCCAAGAGACTAGCGGGGGAATCTACAATGAGCAGTTCTTC.

This clonotype was counted many times. The V call is TRBV5-1, the J call TRBJ2-1; 10 nucleotides align to TRBD2. Germline assignment: CDR1 SGHRS and CDR2 YFSETQ. Trimming cost V 7 bases and J 3 bases; bases outside gene matches: 7. The CDR3 sequence is 15 residues long. The CDR3 DNA sequence: TGCGCCAGCCGTCGAGGGACTAGCGACTACAATGAGCAGTTCTTC. Its protein product is CASRRGTSDYNEQFF.

V gene TRBV6-6 combines with J gene TRBJ2-1; D may match TRBD1 or TRBD2 (5 bases each). The V and J ends lost 2 bases and 8 bases respectively, with 13 bases between them. Germline V gene sequence: CDR1 MNHNY, CDR2 SVGAGI (reference sequence). This CDR3 is 14 amino acids long. CDR3 protein: CASSYLYWDDEQFF. CDR3 DNA sequence: TGTGCCAGCAGTTACCTTTACTGGGACGATGAGCAGTTCTTC.

V usage is TRBV7-8 and J usage is TRBJ2-5; tentative D call: TRBD1 (7 bases). The V gene lost 6 bases and the J gene lost 5 bases, with 19 bases spanning the gap. Germline CDR1 reads SGHVS; CDR2 reads FQNEAQ. CDR3 length: 15 residues. In DNA form, the CDR3 reads TGTGCCAGCAGACTAGAGCCAGGGGGGTGGGAGACCCAGTACTTC. It yields the protein CASRLEPGGWETQYF.

This clonotype was counted between two and nine times. The chain joins TRBV3-1 to TRBJ1-5; D unclear. V was trimmed by 0 bases and J by 4 bases, leaving 10 bases between them. CDR1 and CDR2 from the germline V gene are LGHDT and YNNKEL (reference sequence). CDR3 size: 15 residues. CDR3 sequence reads: CASSQDRGVNQPQHF. For the CDR3, the DNA is TGTGCCAGCAGCCAAGATCGCGGTGTTAATCAGCCCCAGCATTTT.

CDR3 bases: TGTGCCAGCAGTGGGGCTGGGGCCAACGTCCTGACTTTC. It translates to CASSGAGANVLTF. The chain combines TRBV13 with TRBJ2-6; D is undetermined. This CDR3 spans 13 amino acids. The germline CDR1 and CDR2 sequences are PRHDT and FYEKMQ (reference sequence). Trimming removed 6 bases from V and 2 bases from J, with 5 bases in between.

In this sample, this clonotype turned up many times. The V call is TRBV12-3 or TRBV12-4, the J call TRBJ2-1; 8 bases match TRBD2. The CDR3 is 15 amino acids. The ends lost 3 bases at V and 6 bases at J; junction bases unmatched: 7. CDR3 DNA: TGTGCCAGCAGTTTTCTAAGCGGGAGAGGCAATGAGCAGTTCTTC. It encodes CASSFLSGRGNEQFF.

There are a few counts of this clonotype. The V and J genes are TRBV7-9 and TRBJ2-5, with no clear D. There are 12 residues in the CDR3. Trimming took 2 bases from V and 5 from J, leaving 6 bases between them. In germline, CDR1 is SEHNR, CDR2 FQNEAQ (reference sequence). The CDR3 coding sequence is TGTGCCAGCAGCTTACGTTCGGAGACCCAGTACTTC. Translating gives CASSLRSETQYF. The whole variable domain, remainder taken from reference TRBV7-9 and TRBJ2-5, is DTGVSQNPRHKITKRGQNVTFRCDPISEHNRLYWYRQTLGQGPEFLTYFQNEAQLEKSRLLSDRFSAERPKGSFSTLEIQRTEQGDSAMYLCASSLRSETQYFGPGTRLLVL.

V is TRBV7-3 and J is TRBJ2-1; 7 nucleotides match TRBD2. V lost 0 bases and J lost 3; bases outside the gene matches: 11. Germline lookup yields CDR1 SGHTA and CDR2 FQGTGA. The CDR3 runs 18 residues. This chain's CDR3 is CASSLTVPAGEGYNEQFF. CDR3 sequence (DNA): TGTGCCAGCAGCTTAACAGTACCGGCGGGGGAGGGCTACAATGAGCAGTTCTTC.

This clonotype was detected only a few times. The V call is TRBV12-3 or TRBV12-4, the J call TRBJ2-7, with D perhaps TRBD2 (6 bases). Trimming pared 2 bases from V and 3 bases from J, leaving 8 bases between. The CDR3 is 13 residues long. CDR3 in amino acids: CASSLSSGYEQYF. CDR3 nucleotides: TGTGCCAGCAGTTTAAGTAGCGGCTACGAGCAGTACTTC.

This clonotype was recorded many times. The chain couples TRBV20-1 to TRBJ1-4; 7 bases line up with TRBD1. The V segment lost 0 bases and the J segment 10 bases; nucleotides outside the gene matches: 8. Germline lookup yields CDR1 DFQATT and CDR2 SNEGSKA (reference sequence). The CDR3 contains 14 residues. CDR3 loop: CSAREDREGGKLFF. The DNA for the CDR3 is TGCAGTGCTAGAGAAGACAGGGAGGGTGGAAAACTGTTTTTT.

This clonotype has at least ten counts. The genes are TRBV7-9 and TRBJ2-7, with 9 bases aligning to TRBD1. Germline V CDR1 and CDR2: SEHNR, FQNEAQ (reference sequence). V lost 5 bases and J lost 7; bases outside the gene matches: 12. The CDR3 sequence is 15 residues long. The chain's CDR3 is CASSPSGGQGKEQYF. For the CDR3, the DNA is TGTGCCAGCAGCCCGTCCGGGGGACAGGGCAAAGAGCAGTACTTC. Looking up the rest from reference TRBV7-9 and TRBJ2-7 gives the full variable domain: DTGVSQNPRHKITKRGQNVTFRCDPISEHNRLYWYRQTLGQGPEFLTYFQNEAQLEKSRLLSDRFSAERPKGSFSTLEIQRTEQGDSAMYLCASSPSGGQGKEQYFGPGTRLTVT.

The V and J genes are TRBV7-9 and TRBJ2-3, with D hard to call. Per germline, CDR1 SEHNR and CDR2 FQNEAQ (reference sequence). The V gene lost 5 bases and the J gene lost 3 bases, with 18 bases spanning the gap. This CDR3 comprises 16 residues. The DNA for the CDR3 is TGTGCCAGCAGCGCCCCGAAACCACAGAAGACAGATACGCAGTATTTT. Its translation is CASSAPKPQKTDTQYF.

This clonotype was seen more than once but under ten times. V is TRBV2 and J is TRBJ2-6; D could derive from TRBD1 or TRBD2 (5 bases each). CDR3 length: 17 residues. The V and J ends lost 6 bases and 0 bases respectively, with 15 bases between them. Germline V CDR1 and CDR2: SNHLY, FYNNEI. The CDR3 loop reads CASSYGTESSGANVLTF. CDR3 in DNA: TGTGCCAGCAGCTATGGGACGGAGAGCTCTGGGGCCAACGTCCTGACTTTC.

This clonotype occurred a few times. The chain is built from TRBV7-9 and TRBJ2-1; TRBD1 aligns across 8 bases. Germline trimming cut 7 bases from V and 0 bases from J; bases unmatched to any gene: 8. The CDR3 sequence is 16 residues long. Germline-derived CDR1 and CDR2 are SEHNR and FQNEAQ (reference sequence). CDR3 nucleotides: TGTGCCAGCACCCCTCCGGGACAGGTCTCCTACAATGAGCAGTTCTTC. Encoded protein: CASTPPGQVSYNEQFF.